This TCR beta chain was captured in a study of T cells in Graves' hyperthyroidism and ophthalmopathy (dated by TCRdb to the late 2010s). About the full investigation: Peripheral blood samples were taken at the time of initial diagnosis, prior to any treatment. An independent validation cohort of some 18 hyperthyroidism patients and roughly 16 patients who later progressed to ophthalmopathy tested prospective prediction of ophthalmopathy. TCR Vbeta CDR3 sequencing of approximately 140 peripheral blood samples (roughly 41 ophthalmopathy, 75 hyperthyroidism and approximately 17 progressor patients) is reported in the paper. A discovery cohort of about a hundred patients, about 44 with Graves' ophthalmopathy and about 58 with stable Graves' hyperthyroidism, was used to find distinguishing TCR V-J signatures. Once sampling was done, hyperthyroidism patients were given methimazole at a starting dose of 30 mg daily, whereas ophthalmopathy patients were given high-dose intravenous methylprednisolone. In addition, the study compared T-cell repertoires in thyroid tissue and in blood from about 6 Graves' hyperthyroidism patients. The 75 to 100 discovery patients were randomly split 7:3 into training and test sets.

The TCR beta CDR3 regions were amplified from the RNA transcripts. For the first round of RT-PCR on the TCR CDR3, the HTBI primer set was used together with the Qiagen OneStep RT-PCR kit. A second multiplex PCR round built the libraries, followed by size selection and purification. Sequencing of the libraries was done on an Illumina HiSeq2000 using paired-end 100 bp reads. As for the authors' bioinformatics: SOAPnuke was used to process the raw data, throwing out any read that contained adapters or uncalled bases, had a mean Phred below 15, or lacked an exact constant-primer or identifier match. COPE v1.2.5 was used to merge high-quality paired reads, and clonotypes were defined as unique nucleotide sequences. MiTCR v1.1 was used to align the clonotypes against IMGT TRBV, TRBD and TRBJ reference segments. Only V-J combinations with frequency above 0.0001, covering roughly 99% of repertoires, were analysed. The TCS score was defined as F50 (clonal expansion) divided by E x V (chaos), with BLOSUM62-based TCRdist calculated between CDR3 peptides within each V-J. Welch's t-statistics and random forest reduced some 510 V-J features to roughly 13, which were used in a naive Bayes classifier (R e1071). TCRdb trimmed public reads at Q25 via fastp, called clones via MiXCR and kept in-frame beta chains. Each record represents a unique CDR3 protein, reported with the most common genes and DNA among its rows. For this entry, the V and J calls and clone size follow TCRdb and not the study's own pipeline. The table for this sample lists 300,000 to 450,000 distinct CDR3 sequences; more than 14% of them were counted only once. Together, the top ten hold about 20% of the sample.

This clonotype was found many times. This receptor's antigen is unknown. No base quality values were provided; no much bigger clone lies one nucleotide off. Moderately to severely active disease, a Clinical Activity Score of at least 3, a NOSPECS grade of at least 4, and a duration under 3 months were present in ophthalmopathy patients. Exclusion was applied to patients with uncontrolled infections, other autoimmune diseases, pregnancy or lactation. Diagnoses were established on the basis of clinical symptoms, serum thyroxine and TRAb, thyroid ultrasound, and orbital computed tomography. PBMCs were separated from over 9 ml of fresh peripheral blood using Ficoll-Paque density gradient centrifugation. Trizol reagent was used to extract total RNA, and RNA quality was then checked on an Agilent 2100 Bioanalyzer. The paper's findings and limits, for the study overall: No statistical method was used to fix the sample size in advance, and group allocation was not hidden from the investigators. Most expanded thyroid clonotypes (frequency above 0.001) were also detected in blood, a finding suggesting that blood repertoires may reflect thyroid immune responses. In cross-validation, a model built on a 13 V-J signature told ophthalmopathy apart from stable hyperthyroidism with over 85% sensitivity and roughly 81% specificity, and in testing the same model reached 80%/75%. During validation, the model predicted progression to ophthalmopathy a median of around 6 months ahead of onset, with around 65% sensitivity and more than 72% specificity.

The germline V gene provides CDR1 KGHDR and CDR2 SFDVKD. V is pared back by 0 bases and J by 2 bases, with 6 bases lying between the germline termini. From the cysteine up to the phenylalanine, the CDR3 has a length of 14 residues. CDR3 DNA is the only sequence kept; it has 42 bases, read in frame from the first base. The origin of this receptor is a woman in her twenties or thirties with Graves' ophthalmopathy. Specimen: blood. This chain is built from TRBV24-1 and TRBJ2-5, with the D segment identity uncertain. For the CDR3, the sequence is CATSDLISQETQYF. The DNA reads as follows: TGTGCCACCAGTGATTTGATCAGTCAAGAGACCCAGTACTTC.